This record looks at one TCR beta chain sequence and its context. Its antigen is not identified. The CDR3 covers 15 residues. V lost 3 bases and J lost 3; bases outside the gene matches: 7. Per the germline V gene, CDR1 is LNHDA and CDR2 is SQIVND (reference sequence). Some clones are missing from TCRdb's copy, which holds only in-frame ones; the method was immunoSEQ multiplex PCR. The sample consists of 130,000 or so clones, more than 70% of them appearing once. The source of the sample is a study of cytomegalovirus exposure and HLA in healthy donors. Looking at the study overall: A later analysis reported the approximately 120 validation repertoires used the same platform as the roughly 700 first-cohort repertoires. Findings and limits, study-wide: High specificity and sensitivity for cytomegalovirus status were reported for the classifier. The authors enumerated 164 TCR beta chains as linked to cytomegalovirus.

The receptor's source is a woman under 40 in good health and CMV-seronegative. The gene calls are TRBV19 and TRBJ2-7, with TRBD2 matching over 8 bases. The sequenced sample was PBMCs. The CDR3 nucleotides read TGTGCCAGTAGTATGGTTGGGACTAGTGGCTACGAGCAGTACTTC. Its translation: CASSMVGTSGYEQYF. The full variable domain, completed using reference TRBV19 and TRBJ2-7, is DGGITQSPKYLFRKEGQNVTLSCEQNLNHDAMYWYRQDPGQGLRLIYYSQIVNDFQKGDIAEGYSVSREKKESFPLTVTSAQKNPTAFYLCASSMVGTSGYEQYFGPGTRLTVT.